Shown below are 8 T cell receptor beta chains from a single sample sequenced in a study of T-cell reconstitution after alpha-beta-depleted transplantation in children. Unique molecular identifiers tagged the TCRbeta library. MiXCR, applied by TCRdb to the PCR reads, yields one record per CDR3 protein. Of approximately 390,000 distinct CDR3 sequences listed, approximately 10% are singletons. The sample was PBMCs from the stem cell graft donor, taken from the stem cell graft. These receptors all come from a human donor who donated a stem cell graft to a child with acute myeloid leukemia.

The rearrangement uses TRBV4-1 and TRBJ2-2; D is unclear. The germline gives CDR1 MGHRA, CDR2 YSYEKL. The V and J ends lost 0 bases and 10 bases respectively, with 9 bases between them. CDR3 size: 13 residues. The CDR3 reads CASSQEGNLELFF. The CDR3, as DNA: TGCGCCAGCAGCCAAGAGGGGAACCTGGAGCTGTTTTTT.

The rearrangement uses TRBV30 and TRBJ2-1; the D gene is possibly TRBD2 (6 bases). Germline V lookup: CDR1 GTSNPN, CDR2 SVGIG (reference sequence). This CDR3 spans 14 amino acids. V lost 5 bases and J 2 bases, leaving 13 bases between the germline ends. CDR3 in amino acids: CAWSRDSTYNEQFF. The CDR3, as DNA: TGTGCCTGGTCTCGGGACTCGACCTACAATGAGCAGTTCTTC.

The CDR3 loop reads CASSLVGRAQETQYF. The CDR3 DNA reads TGCGCCAGCAGCTTGGTGGGCAGGGCCCAAGAGACCCAGTACTTC. The V gene is TRBV5-1, the J gene TRBJ2-5, with D tentatively TRBD1 (5 bases). From germline, CDR1 is SGHRS and CDR2 YFSETQ. CDR3 size: 15 residues. Trimming removed 0 bases from V and 1 base from J, with 10 bases in between.

The V call is TRBV20-1, the J call TRBJ2-1; 7 bases match TRBD2. The CDR3 runs to 14 residues. Germline loops: CDR1 DFQATT, CDR2 SNEGSKA (reference sequence). With V trimmed by 4 bases and J by 8 bases, 11 bases remained unmatched. The CDR3 nucleotides read TGCAGTGCTACTCTCGGCGGGGGAGGCGATGAGCAGTTCTTC. Its protein product is CSATLGGGGDEQFF.

This clonotype was observed a few times. This chain joins TRBV5-1 and TRBJ2-1; TRBD2 might be the D (6 bases). Germline V gene sequence: CDR1 SGHRS, CDR2 YFSETQ. V shed 6 bases and J shed 4 bases, with 32 bases lying between them. The CDR3 covers 20 residues. CDR3 loop: CASTKVGLLRDFQDYNEQFF. In DNA, the CDR3 is TGCGCCAGCACCAAGGTAGGCTTACTCCGGGACTTTCAAGATTACAATGAGCAGTTCTTC.

The chain is built from TRBV19 and TRBJ1-5, with a possible D match to TRBD1 (5 bases). This CDR3 has 15 amino acids. V was clipped by 5 bases and J by 1 base, with 12 bases between them. Germline assignment: CDR1 LNHDA and CDR2 SQIVND (reference sequence). CDR3 sequence: CASSRQTQSNQPQHF. The CDR3 nucleotides are TGTGCCAGTAGTCGACAGACTCAGAGCAATCAGCCCCAGCATTTT.

This rearrangement joins TRBV20-1 to TRBJ1-2; 8 bases map to TRBD1. The V and J ends lost 7 bases and 6 bases, in that order; junction bases with no gene match: 7. Germline loops: CDR1 DFQATT, CDR2 SNEGSKA (reference sequence). CDR3 size: 12 residues. CDR3 nucleotides: TGCAGTGTCCAACAGGGGGAACATGGCTACACCTTC. It encodes CSVQQGEHGYTF.

Many counts were recorded for this clonotype. The CDR3 loop reads CASQRDSNTEAFF. In DNA, the CDR3 is TGCGCCAGCCAGAGGGACAGCAACACTGAAGCTTTCTTT. The chain has TRBV5-1 and TRBJ1-1; 7 nucleotides match TRBD1. Losses at the gene ends were 7 bases for V and 2 bases for J; bases not matched to a gene: 5. CDR1 and CDR2 (germline): SGHRS, YFSETQ. The CDR3 consists of 13 residues. Looking up the rest from reference TRBV5-1 and TRBJ1-1 gives the full variable domain: KAGVTQTPRYLIKTRGQQVTLSCSPISGHRSVSWYQQTPGQGLQFLFEYFSETQRNKGNFPGRFSGRQFSNSRSEMNVSTLELGDSALYLCASQRDSNTEAFFGQGTRLTVV.